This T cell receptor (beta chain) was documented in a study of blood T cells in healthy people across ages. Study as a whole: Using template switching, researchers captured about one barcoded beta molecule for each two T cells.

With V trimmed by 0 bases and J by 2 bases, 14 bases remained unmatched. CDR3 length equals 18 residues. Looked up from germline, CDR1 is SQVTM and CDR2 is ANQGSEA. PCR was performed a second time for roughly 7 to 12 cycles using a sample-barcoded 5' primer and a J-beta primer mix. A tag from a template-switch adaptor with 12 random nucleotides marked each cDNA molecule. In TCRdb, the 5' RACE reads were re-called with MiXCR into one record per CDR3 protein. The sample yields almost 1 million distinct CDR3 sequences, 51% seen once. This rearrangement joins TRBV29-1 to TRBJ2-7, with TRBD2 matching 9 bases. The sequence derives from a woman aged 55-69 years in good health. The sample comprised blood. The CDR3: CSVEDPQVGLAGAYEQYF. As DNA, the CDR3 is TGCAGCGTTGAAGATCCCCAGGTAGGGTTAGCGGGAGCCTACGAGCAGTACTTC.